This TCR beta chain is drawn from a study of cytomegalovirus exposure and HLA in healthy donors. Study observations and caveats: TCR beta sequences numbering 15,000 to 20,000 were associated with HLA alleles at 0.05 false discovery rate in a later analysis. Analyses of presence/absence relied on an assumption of roughly uniform sequencing depth across donors. Accurate HLA-A and HLA-B prediction from TCR beta sequences was reported for most subjects.

Sampled while nominally healthy, donors likely had unrecorded immune exposures. Comment on this clone: As yet, its antigen is unknown.

The study ran its PCR with 60 Vbeta and 13 Jbeta primers. TCRdb keeps only in-frame clones here, not all; method: immunoSEQ multiplex PCR. The sample lists about 82,000 clones, roughly 84% occurring once. The sequence came from a man between 65 and 85 years old in good health and CMV-seropositive. Sequencing was carried out using PBMCs.

DNA for the CDR3: TGTGCCAGCAGCTTCGACAGGACTCAAGAGACCCAGTACTTC. This sequence encodes CASSFDRTQETQYF. The rearrangement links TRBV11-2 to TRBJ2-5; possibly TRBD1 for D (6 bases). CDR3 length: 14 amino acids. Germline CDR1 SGHAT, CDR2 FQNNGV. The V end lost 3 bases, the J end lost 2 bases, and 10 bases lay between the germline ends.